This T cell receptor beta chain originates from a study of blood T cells in healthy people across ages. A J-beta primer mix and a sample-barcoded 5' primer were used in a second PCR of about 6 to 12 cycles. Every cDNA was tagged by a template-switch adaptor with 12 random nucleotides. Sequencing yielded, for each sample, at least 3 million paired-end reads carrying CDR3. A single record per CDR3 protein comes from TCRdb applying MiXCR to the 5' RACE reads. The repertoire holds hundreds of thousands of distinct CDR3 sequences, 58% seen once, with more than 35% in the top ten. Looked up from germline, CDR1 is SEHNR and CDR2 is FQNEAQ (reference sequence). The CDR3 extends over 15 amino acids. Trimming stripped 0 bases from V and 2 bases from J, with 10 bases between. With respect to this clonotype: The target antigen is unknown.

Study-wide points: Estimated diversity that came from one million T cells was considered an underestimate. Relative to aged donors, long-lived donors carried more naive CD4+ cells and displayed higher diversity.

Sequencing was performed on blood. This sequence joins TRBV7-9 and TRBJ1-1; D unresolved. The TCR originated in a man aged 55 to 70 in good health. CDR3 residues: CASSLAGRFNTEAFF. CDR3 in DNA: TGTGCCAGCAGCTTAGCGGGTCGGTTTAACACTGAAGCTTTCTTT.